Listed below are T cell receptor beta chains from one sample, sequenced in a study of blood T cells in healthy people across ages. TCRdb called the 5' RACE reads again in MiXCR, with one record for every CDR3 protein. This sample has about 930,000 distinct CDR3 sequences, with 25% to 35% found just once. In addition, the sample was reused for a study of T cells of mothers and their children.

Material: blood. Source of these receptors: a woman between 40 and 50 years old in good health. The conserved cysteine and the conserved F or W are not part of the CDR3 here. D genes are given only for firm matches.

TRBV12-5	TRBJ1-2	12	-	ASGPAAGEDGYT
TRBV6-6	TRBJ1-4	13	-	ASSYYPRTEEKLF
TRBV29-1	TRBJ1-1	10	TRBD1	SVKGADKEAF
TRBV7-9	TRBJ2-3	15	TRBD2	ASSLAGSSGGTDTQY
TRBV21-1	TRBJ1-1	12	-	ASSEKGGPTEAF
TRBV7-8	TRBJ1-6	12	-	ASSPSDRNSPLH
TRBV7-9	TRBJ2-7	12	TRBD1	ASSSTGGSYEQY
TRBV2	TRBJ2-1	13	TRBD2	ASRRASGEYNEQF
TRBV7-8	TRBJ2-1	11	TRBD2	ASSLAGGNGQF
TRBV5-1	TRBJ1-1	13	-	ASSPYRNSNTEAF
TRBV29-1	TRBJ1-1	13	TRBD1	SVTSGTGLYTEAF
TRBV18	TRBJ2-3	11	TRBD2	ASTTSAGDTQY
TRBV10-3	TRBJ2-7	10	-	AIREIPYEQY
TRBV12-3/TRBV12-4	TRBJ1-6	12	-	ASTLVGRNFPLH
TRBV6-2/TRBV6-3	TRBJ2-3	18	TRBD2	ASSKRLAGGLAGFPDTQY
TRBV12-3/TRBV12-4	TRBJ1-5	13	-	ASSPGDVSNQPQH
TRBV6-5	TRBJ2-7	13	TRBD2	ASSTRLAGYYEQY
TRBV3-1	TRBJ2-2	10	-	ASSQSPGELF
TRBV25-1	TRBJ2-3	8	-	ATGGTRQY
TRBV28	TRBJ1-1	12	-	ASRVGQSRTEAF
TRBV12-3/TRBV12-4	TRBJ2-3	15	TRBD2	ASSFGLAGGPTDTQY
TRBV5-1	TRBJ2-2	11	-	ASSFRGPGELF
TRBV25-1	TRBJ2-3	16	TRBD1	ASSDAPGTGRIPDTQY
TRBV20-1	TRBJ1-2	11	TRBD1	SASSQGGYGYT
TRBV18	TRBJ1-1	12	-	ASSEIVMNTEAF
TRBV10-3	TRBJ2-1	13	-	AISESRGHPNEQF